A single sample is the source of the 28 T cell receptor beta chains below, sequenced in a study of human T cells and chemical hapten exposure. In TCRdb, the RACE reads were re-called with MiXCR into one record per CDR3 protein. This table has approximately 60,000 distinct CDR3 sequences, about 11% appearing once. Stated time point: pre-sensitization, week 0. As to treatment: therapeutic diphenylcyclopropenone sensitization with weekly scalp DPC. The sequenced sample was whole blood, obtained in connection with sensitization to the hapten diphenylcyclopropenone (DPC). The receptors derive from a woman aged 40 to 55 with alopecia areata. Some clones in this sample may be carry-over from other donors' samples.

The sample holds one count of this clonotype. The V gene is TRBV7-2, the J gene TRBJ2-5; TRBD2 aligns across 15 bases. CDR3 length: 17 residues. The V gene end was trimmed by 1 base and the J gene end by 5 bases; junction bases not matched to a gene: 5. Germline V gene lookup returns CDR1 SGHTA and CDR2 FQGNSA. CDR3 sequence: CASSLGTSGGAGETQYF. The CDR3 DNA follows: TGTGCCAGCAGCTTAGGGACTAGCGGGGGGGCCGGGGAGACCCAGTACTTC.

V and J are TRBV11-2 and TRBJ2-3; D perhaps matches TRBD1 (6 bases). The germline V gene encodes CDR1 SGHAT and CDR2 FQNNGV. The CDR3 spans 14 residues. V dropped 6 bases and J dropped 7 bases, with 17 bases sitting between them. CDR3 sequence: CASRPARGSNTQYF. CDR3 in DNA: TGTGCCAGCAGACCCGCCAGGGGCTCGAATACGCAGTATTTT.

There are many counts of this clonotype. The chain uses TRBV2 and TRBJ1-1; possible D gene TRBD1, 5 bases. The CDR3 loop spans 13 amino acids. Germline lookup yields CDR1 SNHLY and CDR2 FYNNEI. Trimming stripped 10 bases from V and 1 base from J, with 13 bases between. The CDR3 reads CAIPGTPNTEAFF. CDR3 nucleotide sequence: TGTGCCATTCCCGGGACTCCGAACACTGAAGCTTTCTTT.

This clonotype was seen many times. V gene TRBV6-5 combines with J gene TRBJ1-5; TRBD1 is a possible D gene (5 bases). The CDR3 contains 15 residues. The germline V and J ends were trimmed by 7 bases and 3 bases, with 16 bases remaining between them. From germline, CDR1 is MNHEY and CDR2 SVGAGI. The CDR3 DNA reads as TGTGCCAGCAAGGTGCAGGGCGGGTACAATCAGCCCCAGCATTTT. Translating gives CASKVQGGYNQPQHF.

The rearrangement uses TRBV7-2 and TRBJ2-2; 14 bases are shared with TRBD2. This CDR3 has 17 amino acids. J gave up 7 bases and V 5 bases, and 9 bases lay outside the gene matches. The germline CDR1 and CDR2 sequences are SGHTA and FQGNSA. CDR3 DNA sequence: TGTGCCAGCAGCGCTCGACTAGCGGGGGGGCTGGTCGGGGAGCTGTTTTTT. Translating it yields CASSARLAGGLVGELFF.

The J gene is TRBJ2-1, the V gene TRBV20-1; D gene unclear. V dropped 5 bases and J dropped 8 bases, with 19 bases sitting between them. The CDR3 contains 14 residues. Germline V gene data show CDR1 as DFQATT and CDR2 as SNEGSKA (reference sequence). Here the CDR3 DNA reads TGCAGTGCTCTTTTCCTCGCTGGCCCCGATGAGCAGTTCTTC. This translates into CSALFLAGPDEQFF.

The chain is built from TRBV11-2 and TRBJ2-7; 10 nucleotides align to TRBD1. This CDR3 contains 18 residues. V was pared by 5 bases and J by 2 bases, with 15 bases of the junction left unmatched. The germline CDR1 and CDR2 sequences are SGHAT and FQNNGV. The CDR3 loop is CASSHYGGGQGHAYEQYF. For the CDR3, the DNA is TGTGCCAGCAGCCATTATGGGGGGGGACAGGGGCACGCCTACGAGCAGTACTTC.

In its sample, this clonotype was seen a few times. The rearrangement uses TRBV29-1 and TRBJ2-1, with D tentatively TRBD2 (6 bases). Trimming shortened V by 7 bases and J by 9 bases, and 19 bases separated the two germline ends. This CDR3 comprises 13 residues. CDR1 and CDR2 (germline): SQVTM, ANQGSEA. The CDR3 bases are TGCAGCGCCGCCCCGACTAGTTTGTTTGAGCAGTTCTTC. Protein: CSAAPTSLFEQFF.

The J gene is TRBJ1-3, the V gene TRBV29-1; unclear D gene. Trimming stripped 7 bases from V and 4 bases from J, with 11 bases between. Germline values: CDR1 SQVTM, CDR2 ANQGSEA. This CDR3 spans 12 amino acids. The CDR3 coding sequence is TGCAGCGGCCGCGAACCAGGAAACACCATATATTTT. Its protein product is CSGREPGNTIYF.

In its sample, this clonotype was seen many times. CDR3 coding DNA: TGTGCCAGTAGCCAGACTGGGGGGCGAGAGACCCAGTACTTC. Translated, it gives CASSQTGGRETQYF. This sequence joins TRBV19 and TRBJ2-5; D could derive from TRBD1 or TRBD2 (6 bases each). CDR3 length: 14 residues. Trimming took 6 bases from V and 4 from J, leaving 15 bases between them. The germline CDR1 and CDR2 sequences are LNHDA and SQIVND (reference sequence).

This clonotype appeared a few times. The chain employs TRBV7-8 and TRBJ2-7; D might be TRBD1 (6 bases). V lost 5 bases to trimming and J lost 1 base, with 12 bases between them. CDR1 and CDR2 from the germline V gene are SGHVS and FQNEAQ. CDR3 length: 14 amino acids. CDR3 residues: CASSRFDRSYEQYF. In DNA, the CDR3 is TGTGCCAGCAGCCGATTTGACAGGTCCTACGAGCAGTACTTC.

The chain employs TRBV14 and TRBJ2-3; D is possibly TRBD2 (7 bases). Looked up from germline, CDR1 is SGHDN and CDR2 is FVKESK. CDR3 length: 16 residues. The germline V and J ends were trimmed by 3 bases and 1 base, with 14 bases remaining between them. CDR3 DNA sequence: TGTGCCAGCAGCCAGAATCGGGGGGCGCGCACAGATACGCAGTATTTT. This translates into CASSQNRGARTDTQYF.

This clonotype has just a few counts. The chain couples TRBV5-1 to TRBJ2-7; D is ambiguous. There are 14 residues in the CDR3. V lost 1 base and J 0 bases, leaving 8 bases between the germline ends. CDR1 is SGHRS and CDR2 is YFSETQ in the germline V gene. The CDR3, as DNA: TGCGCCAGCAGCTTGTCCGGTAGCTCCTACGAGCAGTACTTC. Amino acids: CASSLSGSSYEQYF.

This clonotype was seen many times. The CDR3 DNA reads as TGCAGCACAGGCGGGATCTATGAAGCTTTCTTT. Amino acids: CSTGGIYEAFF. V usage is TRBV29-1 and J usage is TRBJ1-1; D possibly corresponds to TRBD1 (5 bases). V was cut by 8 bases and J by 7 bases, with 14 bases left in between. CDR1 is SQVTM, CDR2 ANQGSEA, per germline. The CDR3 has 11 residues.

The CDR3 region has the DNA TGTGCCAGCCTAAAGACAGGGGTGAACACTGAAGCTTTCTTT. It encodes CASLKTGVNTEAFF. The chain joins TRBV28 to TRBJ1-1, with 8 bases fitting TRBD1. From germline, CDR1 is MDHEN and CDR2 SYDVKM. The CDR3 consists of 14 residues. J lost 0 bases, V lost 8 bases, and 5 bases had no gene match.

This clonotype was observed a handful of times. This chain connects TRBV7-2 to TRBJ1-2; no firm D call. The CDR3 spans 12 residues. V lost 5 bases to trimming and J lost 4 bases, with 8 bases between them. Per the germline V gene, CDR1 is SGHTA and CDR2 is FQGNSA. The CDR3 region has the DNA TGTGCCAGCAGCCCGACCCTCTATGGCTACACCTTC. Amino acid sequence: CASSPTLYGYTF.

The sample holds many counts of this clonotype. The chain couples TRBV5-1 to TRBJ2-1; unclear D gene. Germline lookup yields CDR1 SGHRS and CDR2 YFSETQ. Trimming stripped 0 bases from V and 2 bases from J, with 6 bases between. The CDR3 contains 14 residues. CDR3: CASSLGQTYNEQFF. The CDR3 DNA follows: TGCGCCAGCAGCTTGGGACAAACCTACAATGAGCAGTTCTTC.

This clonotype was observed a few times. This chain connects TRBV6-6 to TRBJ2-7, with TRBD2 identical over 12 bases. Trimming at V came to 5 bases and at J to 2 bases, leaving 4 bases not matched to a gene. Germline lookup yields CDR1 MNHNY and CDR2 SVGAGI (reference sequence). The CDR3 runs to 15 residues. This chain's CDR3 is CASSVGLAGPYEQYF. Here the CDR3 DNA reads TGTGCCAGCAGTGTCGGACTAGCGGGACCCTACGAGCAGTACTTC.

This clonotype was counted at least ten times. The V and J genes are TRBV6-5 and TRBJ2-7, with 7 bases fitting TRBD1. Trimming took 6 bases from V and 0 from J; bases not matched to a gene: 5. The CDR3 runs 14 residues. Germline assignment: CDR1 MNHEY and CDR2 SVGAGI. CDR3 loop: CASSPGTASYEQYF. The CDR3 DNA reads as TGTGCCAGCAGCCCTGGGACAGCCTCCTACGAGCAGTACTTC.

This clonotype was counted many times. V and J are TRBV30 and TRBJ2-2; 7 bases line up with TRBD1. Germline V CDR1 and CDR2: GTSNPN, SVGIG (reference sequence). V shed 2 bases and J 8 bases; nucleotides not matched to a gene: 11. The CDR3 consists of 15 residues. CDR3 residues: CAWSRGDRDAGELFF. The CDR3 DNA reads TGTGCCTGGAGTCGTGGAGACAGGGACGCTGGGGAGCTGTTTTTT.

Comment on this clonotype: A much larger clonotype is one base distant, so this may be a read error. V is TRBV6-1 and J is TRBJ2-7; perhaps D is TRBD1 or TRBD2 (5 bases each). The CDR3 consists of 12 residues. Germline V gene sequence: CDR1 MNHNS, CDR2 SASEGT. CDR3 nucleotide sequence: TGTGCCAGTCGGGACCTTGGCTACGGGCAGTACTTC. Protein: CASRDLGYGQYF.

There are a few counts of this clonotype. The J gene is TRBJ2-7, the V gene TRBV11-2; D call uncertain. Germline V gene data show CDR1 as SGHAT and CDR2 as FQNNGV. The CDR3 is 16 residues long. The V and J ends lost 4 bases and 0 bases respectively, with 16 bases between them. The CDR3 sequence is CASSSMDGSSSYEQYF. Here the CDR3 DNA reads TGTGCCAGCAGCTCGATGGACGGATCAAGCTCCTACGAGCAGTACTTC.

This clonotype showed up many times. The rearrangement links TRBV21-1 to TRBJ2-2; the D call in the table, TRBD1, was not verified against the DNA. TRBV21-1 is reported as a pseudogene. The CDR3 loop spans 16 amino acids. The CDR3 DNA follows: TGTGCCAGCAGCAAAGTTGAGGGGGCGACCACCGGGGAGCTGTTTTTT. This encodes CASSKVEGATTGELFF.

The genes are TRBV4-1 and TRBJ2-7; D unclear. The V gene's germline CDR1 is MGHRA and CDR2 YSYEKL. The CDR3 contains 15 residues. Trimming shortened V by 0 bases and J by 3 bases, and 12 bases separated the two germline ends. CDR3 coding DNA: TGCGCCAGCAGCCAAGATCAAGGACGGTACTACGAGCAGTACTTC. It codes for CASSQDQGRYYEQYF.

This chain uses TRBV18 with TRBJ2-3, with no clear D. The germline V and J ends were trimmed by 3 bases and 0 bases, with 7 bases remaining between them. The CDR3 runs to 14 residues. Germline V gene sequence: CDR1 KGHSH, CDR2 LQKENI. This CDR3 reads CASSPPSSTDTQYF. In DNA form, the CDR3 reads TGTGCCAGCTCACCTCCCAGTAGCACAGATACGCAGTATTTT.

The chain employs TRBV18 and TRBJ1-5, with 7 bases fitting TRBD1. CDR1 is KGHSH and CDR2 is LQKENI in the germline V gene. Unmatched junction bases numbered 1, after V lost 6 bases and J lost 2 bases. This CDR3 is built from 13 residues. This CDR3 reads CASSTGRNQPQHF. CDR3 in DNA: TGTGCCAGCTCGACAGGGCGCAATCAGCCCCAGCATTTT.

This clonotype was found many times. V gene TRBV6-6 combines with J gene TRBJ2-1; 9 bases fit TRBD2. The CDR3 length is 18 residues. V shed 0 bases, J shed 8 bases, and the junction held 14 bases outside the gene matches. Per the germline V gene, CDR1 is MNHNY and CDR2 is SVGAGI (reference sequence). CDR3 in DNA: TGTGCCAGCAGTTACTCGGGGAGGGGTAGCGGGGGTGAGGATGAGCAGTTCTTC. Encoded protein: CASSYSGRGSGGEDEQFF.

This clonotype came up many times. The CDR3 DNA sequence: TGTGCCAGCAGCAACGACTGGGGCGGAGAGACCCAGTACTTC. This codes for CASSNDWGGETQYF. The chain couples TRBV9 to TRBJ2-5, with D perhaps matching TRBD1 (5 bases). This CDR3 is 14 amino acids long. Trimming shortened V by 4 bases and J by 4 bases, and 14 bases separated the two germline ends. Germline CDR1 SGDLS, CDR2 YYNGEE.